A single sample is the source of the 10 T cell receptor beta chains below, sequenced in a study of OX40 agonist ivuxolimab in advanced cancers. Here immunoSEQ multiplex PCR was the method, and the copy in TCRdb shows in-frame clones only, minus some. The sample yields 50,000 to 75,000 clones, 70% to 90% seen once. The sample here was CD4+ or CD8+ T cells sorted from blood, taken in a trial of the OX40 agonist ivuxolimab. The receptors originated from an adult with an advanced solid tumor such as melanoma, head and neck, liver or kidney cancer.

CDR3 sequence (DNA): TGTGCCAGCAGCTTAGACCGCGCGGGCAGGAGGGGGTCCTCTGGAAACACCATATATTTT. Its translation: CASSLDRAGRRGSSGNTIYF. The chain employs TRBV7-8 and TRBJ1-3, with TRBD1 as a possible D gene (6 bases). With 1 base removed from V and 0 bases from J, the gap between germline ends came to 22 bases. Germline CDR1 and CDR2: SGHVS and FQNEAQ. The CDR3 has 20 residues.

The rearrangement links TRBV29-1 to TRBJ2-7; the D gene could be TRBD1 or TRBD2 (5 bases each). CDR1 SQVTM and CDR2 ANQGSEA come from the germline V gene. This CDR3 has 13 residues. The V end was cut by 6 bases, the J end by 6 bases, with 18 bases between. The CDR3 reads CSVLGTLSGEQYF. In nucleotides, the CDR3 is TGCAGCGTCTTGGGGACCCTCTCTGGCGAGCAGTACTTC.

The rearrangement links TRBV10-1 to TRBJ2-1; 9 bases agree with TRBD1. This CDR3 is 15 amino acids long. V shed 5 bases, J shed 9 bases, and the junction held 11 bases outside the gene matches. Per germline, CDR1 WNHNN and CDR2 SYGVQD (reference sequence). The DNA of the CDR3 is TGCGCCAGCAGTCTCGGGGGACAGGGATTAGGTGAGCAGTTCTTC. This sequence encodes CASSLGGQGLGEQFF.

The gene calls are TRBV6-6 and TRBJ2-1; TRBD2 aligns across 12 bases. Per the germline V gene, CDR1 is MNHNY and CDR2 is SVGAGI (reference sequence). The CDR3 is 14 residues long. V gave up 6 bases and J gave up 10 bases; unmatched junction bases: 7. CDR3 nucleotide sequence: TGTGCCAGCAGGGGGCTGGGGACTAGCGGGGAGCAGTTCTTC. The encoded protein is CASRGLGTSGEQFF.

The V call is TRBV30, the J call TRBJ1-5; D is uncertain. Germline values: CDR1 GTSNPN, CDR2 SVGIG (reference sequence). V lost 1 base, J lost 1 base, and 11 bases lay in between. The CDR3 runs 15 residues. CDR3 region: CAWSAVRRSNQPQHF. CDR3 coding DNA: TGTGCCTGGAGTGCCGTCAGAAGAAGCAATCAGCCCCAGCATTTT. Combining the CDR3 with reference TRBV30 and TRBJ1-5 gives the whole variable domain SQTIHQWPATLVQPVGSPLSLECTVEGTSNPNLYWYRQAAGRGLQLLFYSVGIGQISSEVPQNLSASRPQDRQFILSSKKLLLSDSGFYLCAWSAVRRSNQPQHFGDGTRLSIL.

This clone was observed a single time. This rearrangement joins TRBV9 to TRBJ2-3, with D possibly TRBD1 on 5 matching bases. The germline V gene has CDR1 SGDLS and CDR2 YYNGEE. This CDR3 is built from 15 residues. With 1 base removed from V and 0 bases from J, the gap between germline ends came to 9 bases. This CDR3 reads CASSVFDSSTDTQYF. CDR3 DNA sequence: TGTGCCAGCAGCGTATTCGACAGTAGCACAGATACGCAGTATTTT.

The sample holds a few counts of this clone. The rearrangement uses TRBV7-9 and TRBJ1-2, with D unclear. CDR1 SEHNR and CDR2 FQNEAQ come from the germline V gene (reference sequence). The CDR3 totals 13 residues. The ends were cut back, 6 bases at V and 2 bases at J, with 10 bases in the middle. In DNA, the CDR3 is TGTGCCAGCAGTCCGTCAGCAAACTATGGCTACACCTTC. Its protein product is CASSPSANYGYTF.

The chain recombines TRBV6-1 with TRBJ1-6, with 7 positions matching TRBD1. Germline CDR1 is MNHNS and CDR2 is SASEGT. This CDR3 is 15 amino acids long. V lost 4 bases to trimming and J lost 7 bases; unmatched junction nucleotides: 7. DNA for the CDR3: TGTGCCAGCAGTGCCCCGACAGGGTTGAATTCACCCCTCCACTTT. It is translated as CASSAPTGLNSPLHF.

The CDR3 DNA reads as TGTGCCAGCAGCGCCGGACTAGCGGGGGCAGAGACCCAGTACTTC. Translated, it gives CASSAGLAGAETQYF. The rearrangement uses TRBV5-5 and TRBJ2-5; 13 bases fit TRBD2. CDR1 is SGHKS and CDR2 is YYEKEE in the germline V gene (reference sequence). V lost 4 bases to trimming and J lost 4 bases; unmatched junction nucleotides: 4. This CDR3 is 15 amino acids long.

CDR3 sequence reads: CAIRGKYNYGYTF. The CDR3 nucleotides read TGTGCCATCAGGGGCAAGTATAACTATGGCTACACCTTC. The rearrangement uses TRBV2 and TRBJ1-2; D possibly corresponds to TRBD1 (6 bases). The germline gives CDR1 SNHLY, CDR2 FYNNEI. The length of the CDR3 is 13 residues. Trimming took off 10 bases at V and 1 base at J, with 13 bases between the two ends. The complete variable domain, with remaining parts taken from reference TRBV2 and TRBJ1-2, reads EPEVTQTPSHQVTQMGQEVILRCVPISNHLYFYWYRQILGQKVEFLVSFYNNEISEKSEIFDDQFSVERPDGSNFTLKIRSTKLEDSAMYFCAIRGKYNYGYTFGSGTRLTVV.